This T cell receptor (beta chain) was sequenced during a study of T cell responses to AZD1222 COVID-19 vaccine. Study-wide results and limits: Repertoires were obtained only post-peak T cell response. Recipients of two AZD1222 doses showed rising Spike-specific TCR breadth and depth.

The sample holds one count of this clone. Its matching antigen is unknown. Germline CDR1 KGHSH, CDR2 LQKENI. Trimming removed 2 bases from V and 3 bases from J, with 13 bases in between. This CDR3 comprises 16 residues. Sequenced by immunoSEQ multiplex PCR; TCRdb stores in-frame clones only, minus some. This repertoire shows about 130,000 clones, 88% found once; its top ten account for 4.5% to 7%. Sequencing used peripheral blood, obtained 28 days after the second AZD1222 dose. J is TRBJ1-4 and V is TRBV18; D gene ambiguous. The receptor was derived from an adult who received the AZD1222 COVID-19 vaccine. CDR3 residues: CASSPNQVTANEKLFF. As DNA, the CDR3 is TGTGCCAGCTCACCAAATCAAGTAACAGCTAATGAAAAACTGTTTTTT.